This T cell receptor beta chain was captured by sequencing in a study of shared clonotypes between healthy human individuals. Points on this clone: Its specificity is unknown.

The authors ran the assay at deep level. The assay was immunoSEQ multiplex PCR, and TCRdb's table has in-frame clones only and misses some. This table holds roughly 600,000 clones, 98% found once. Germline V gene lookup returns CDR1 MGHRA and CDR2 YSYEKL. Trimming left V 4 bases short and J 3 bases short, with 19 bases between. The CDR3 has 16 amino acids. General study findings and limits: The naive CD4 repertoires of several donors were compared, and around 5% of clonotypes were shared. Even with large depth, rarefaction showed that sorted-subset sequencing was incomplete. Among donors, sharing of clonotypes was expected to be affected by sequencing depth.

Naive CD8 cells were CD45RO-negative, positively selected for CCR7, excluding terminally differentiated effector memory CD45RA+ cells. Sequenced: naive CD8+ T cells sorted from blood. The chain links TRBV4-1 to TRBJ2-7; D is possibly TRBD2 (5 bases). The clonotype was recovered from a man aged 30 to 39 in good health. The CDR3 region has the DNA TGCGCCAGCAGCCCAGGAGAACCCCAAGGACTCTACGAGCAGTACTTC. This encodes CASSPGEPQGLYEQYF.